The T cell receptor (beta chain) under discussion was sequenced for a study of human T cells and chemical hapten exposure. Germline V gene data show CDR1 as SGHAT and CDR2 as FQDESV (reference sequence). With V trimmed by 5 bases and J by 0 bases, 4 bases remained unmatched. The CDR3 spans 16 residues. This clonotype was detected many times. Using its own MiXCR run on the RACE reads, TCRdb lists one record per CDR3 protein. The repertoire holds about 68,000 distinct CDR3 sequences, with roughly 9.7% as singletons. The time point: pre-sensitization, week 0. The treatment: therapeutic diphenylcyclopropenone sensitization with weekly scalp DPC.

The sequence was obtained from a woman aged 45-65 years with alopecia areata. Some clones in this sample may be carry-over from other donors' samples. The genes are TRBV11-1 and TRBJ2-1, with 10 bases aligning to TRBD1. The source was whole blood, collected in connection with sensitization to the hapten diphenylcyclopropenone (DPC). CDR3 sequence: CASSQWTGGSYNEQFF. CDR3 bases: TGTGCCAGCAGCCAATGGACAGGGGGCTCCTACAATGAGCAGTTCTTC.